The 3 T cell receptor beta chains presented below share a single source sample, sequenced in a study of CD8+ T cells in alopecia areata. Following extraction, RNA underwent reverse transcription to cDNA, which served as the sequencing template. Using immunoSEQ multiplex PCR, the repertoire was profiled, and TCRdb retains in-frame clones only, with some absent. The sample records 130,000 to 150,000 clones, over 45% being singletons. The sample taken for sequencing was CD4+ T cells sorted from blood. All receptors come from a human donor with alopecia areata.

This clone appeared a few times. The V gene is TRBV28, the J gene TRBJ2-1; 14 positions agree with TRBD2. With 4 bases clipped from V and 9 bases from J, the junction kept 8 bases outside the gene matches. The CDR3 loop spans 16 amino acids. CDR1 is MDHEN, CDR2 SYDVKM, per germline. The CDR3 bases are TGTGCCAGCAGTTCGGCCGGGACTAGCGGGAGTTCTGAGCAGTTCTTC. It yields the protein CASSSAGTSGSSEQFF.

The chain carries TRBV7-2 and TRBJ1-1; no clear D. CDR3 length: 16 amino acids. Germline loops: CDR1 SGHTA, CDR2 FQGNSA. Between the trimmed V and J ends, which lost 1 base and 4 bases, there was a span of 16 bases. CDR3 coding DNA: TGTGCCAGCAGCTTAGATGGGCAAATTTGGGGCACTGAAGCTTTCTTT. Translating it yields CASSLDGQIWGTEAFF.

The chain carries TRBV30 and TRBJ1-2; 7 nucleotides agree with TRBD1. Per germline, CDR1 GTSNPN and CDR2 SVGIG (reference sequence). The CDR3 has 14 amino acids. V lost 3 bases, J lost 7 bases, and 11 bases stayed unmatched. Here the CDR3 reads CAWSLPTGWSGYTF. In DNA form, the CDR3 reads TGTGCCTGGAGCCTCCCGACAGGGTGGTCTGGCTACACCTTC.